This entry features one T cell receptor (beta chain) sequence. Antigen specificity is unknown. This sample's TCRbeta library carried unique molecular identifier barcodes. TCRdb recomputed calls from the PCR reads with MiXCR, one row per CDR3 protein. This sample has 350,000 to 500,000 distinct CDR3 sequences; roughly 43% occur once, and the top ten carry approximately 25%. This record comes from a study of T-cell reconstitution after alpha-beta-depleted transplantation in children. Points from the study as a whole: Surviving recipient T cells and thymic progenitors underlay high day-60 TCRbeta diversity in some patients.

Between the trimmed V and J ends, which lost 5 bases and 5 bases, there was a span of 9 bases. CDR3 length equals 11 residues. From germline, CDR1 is DFQATT and CDR2 SNEGSKA (reference sequence). V is TRBV20-1 and J is TRBJ2-5; D uncertain. The sequencing used PBMCs, collected before TCRalphabeta/CD19-depleted stem cell transplant. This sequence was found in a girl between 2 and 10 years old with aplastic anemia, due to receive a stem cell transplant. The CDR3 region has the DNA TGCAGTGCTCTCAAGAGGGAGACCCAGTACTTC. As protein: CSALKRETQYF.